The clone carrying this T cell receptor beta chain was recorded many times. Its matching antigen is unknown. The data were taken from a study of T-cell reconstitution after alpha-beta-depleted transplantation in children. General study results and limits: Counts and diversity of T cells one year after transplant came mostly from newly produced T cells. Several hundred expanded graft clones reportedly were the source of alpha-beta T cells about two months after transplant.

For TCRbeta, the library was prepared with unique molecular identifiers. One entry per CDR3 protein, called by TCRdb with MiXCR from the PCR reads. The sample carries around 700,000 distinct CDR3 sequences, about an eighth recorded once. Trimming stripped 0 bases from V and 4 bases from J, with 12 bases between. From germline, CDR1 is DFQATT and CDR2 SNEGSKA (reference sequence). The CDR3 runs to 15 residues. The TCR originated in a girl aged 2 to 9 with congenital amegakaryocytic thrombocytopenia, due to receive a stem cell transplant. The sequencing used PBMCs, collected before TCRalphabeta/CD19-depleted stem cell transplant. This chain connects TRBV20-1 to TRBJ2-2; D unclear. DNA for the CDR3: TGCAGTGCTAGAGATGTGTCGATTGCCACCGGGGAGCTGTTTTTT. Protein sequence: CSARDVSIATGELFF.